The rows below give T cell receptor beta chains drawn from one sample of a study of cytomegalovirus exposure and HLA in healthy donors. Here immunoSEQ multiplex PCR was the method, and the copy in TCRdb shows in-frame clones only, minus some. The sample lists 150,000 to 250,000 clones, less than 80% occurring once. What was sequenced was PBMCs. These receptors came from a woman aged 25-40 years in good health and CMV-seropositive. CDR3s include the opening cysteine and the closing phenylalanine or tryptophan.

>TRBV5-6|TRBJ2-2
CASSFFSYTGELFF
>TRBV25-1|TRBJ2-6
CASSARVSGANVLTF
>TRBV10-3|TRBJ2-7
CATAGGSGGYEQYF
>TRBV27|TRBJ2-7
CASSLVGQGYWEQYF
>TRBV6-9|TRBJ1-3
CASSPSTVSSGNTIYF
>TRBV10-3|TRBJ2-7
CAISESRRQGGTEQYF
>TRBV5-6|TRBJ2-4
CASSLMGRVAKNIQYF
>TRBV5-1|TRBJ2-1
CASSPLGGSYNEQFF
>TRBV5-1|TRBJ1-2
CASSLDLASNYGYTF
>TRBV7-2|TRBJ2-7
CASSFSGTDRYEQYF
>TRBV9|TRBJ2-1
CASSASTGVLPKNEQFF
>TRBV5-5|TRBJ1-6
CASSWDRVLGPLHF
>TRBV5-1|TRBJ2-7
CASSRDIFHEQYF
>TRBV5-8|TRBJ1-5
CASSLGWGDQPQHF
>TRBV19|TRBJ1-2
CASSIDPDRHYGYTF
>TRBV6-5|TRBJ1-3
CASSRTGADLYF
>TRBV10-3|TRBJ1-4
CAISDRTGGGHNEKLFF
>TRBV7-9|TRBJ2-7
CASSERPGQGSYEQYF
>TRBV27|TRBJ2-5
CASSPGHGWVTQYF
>TRBV9|TRBJ1-2
CASSDGGAYGYTF
>TRBV4-1|TRBJ1-1
CASSQDPRQIDDTEAFF
>TRBV4-1|TRBJ2-3
CASSLRTSGGAPPSTDTQYF
>TRBV6-1|TRBJ2-1
CASTVGQGARYEQFF
>TRBV5-1|TRBJ1-1
CASSLAPAFF
>TRBV21-1|TRBJ2-7
CASSKCTGSSYEQYF
>TRBV10-3|TRBJ1-2
CAISESYGGYYGYTF
>TRBV29-1|TRBJ2-1
CSVEDRRQGVWNEQFF
>TRBV11-2|TRBJ2-5
CASSGGTGGFETQYF
>TRBV7-6|TRBJ2-5
CASSEAGGQETQYF
>TRBV7-2|TRBJ1-3
CASSLVQGANGNTIYF
>TRBV4-3|TRBJ2-7
CASSPGQGFYEQYF
>TRBV30|TRBJ2-1
CAWSGEDNEQFF
>TRBV19|TRBJ2-7
CASIPSPGAFYEQYF